This T cell receptor beta chain was profiled in a study of blood T cell repertoires in COVID-19. Those who participated ranged in age from roughly 18 to 89 years and resided in 20 to 30 US areas. Allocation to cohorts depended on clinical history reported by the participants. What the recovered Cohort 3 donors had was two negative PCRs, clearance, or symptom resolution. Germline values: CDR1 SGHRS, CDR2 YFSETQ. The CDR3 contains 15 residues. V was cut by 0 bases and J by 0 bases, with 9 bases left in between. In the original workflow: Nucleated cell counts were estimated from reference gene primer amplification. Method: immunoSEQ multiplex PCR; TCRdb's copy keeps in-frame clones and lacks some. The V and J calls and the clone size are those of that table, but D and trimming were determined from the DNA. Seen here are approximately 170,000 clones, roughly 80% observed once, and the top ten hold 3.2%.

The chain combines TRBV5-1 with TRBJ1-2; weak D call: TRBD1 (5 bases). The TCR originated in a woman aged 25 to 39 who had recovered from COVID-19. Source material: PBMCs or T cells enriched from blood (not recorded which). CDR3 sequence: CASSLVTGTNYGYTF. In DNA form, the CDR3 reads TGCGCCAGCAGCTTGGTTACAGGCACTAACTATGGCTACACCTTC.